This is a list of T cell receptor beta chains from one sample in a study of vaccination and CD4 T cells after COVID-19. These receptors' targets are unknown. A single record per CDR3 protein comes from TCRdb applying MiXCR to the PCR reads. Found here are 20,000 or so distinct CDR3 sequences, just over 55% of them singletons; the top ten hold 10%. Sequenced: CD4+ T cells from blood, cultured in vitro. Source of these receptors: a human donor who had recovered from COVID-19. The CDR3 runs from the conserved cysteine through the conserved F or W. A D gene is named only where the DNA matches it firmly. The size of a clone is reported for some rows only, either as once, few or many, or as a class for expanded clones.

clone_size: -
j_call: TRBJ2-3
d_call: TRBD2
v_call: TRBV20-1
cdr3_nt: TGCAGTGCTAGGTCGGGACTAGCGGGAGGGCCCCCAGATACGCAGTATTTT
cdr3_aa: CSARSGLAGGPPDTQYF

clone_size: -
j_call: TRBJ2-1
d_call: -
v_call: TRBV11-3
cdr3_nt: TGTGCCAGCAGTCGACTAGGTGGTGAGCAGTTCTTC
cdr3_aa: CASSRLGGEQFF

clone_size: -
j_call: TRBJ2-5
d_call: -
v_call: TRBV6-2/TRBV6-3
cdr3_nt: TGTGCCAGCAGGGGACGGGGTCGGGAGACCCAGTACTTC
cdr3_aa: CASRGRGRETQYF

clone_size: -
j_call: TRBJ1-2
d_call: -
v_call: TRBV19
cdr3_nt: TGTGCCAGTAGTATATGGGGGGGTGCGGACTATGGCTACACCTTC
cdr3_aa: CASSIWGGADYGYTF

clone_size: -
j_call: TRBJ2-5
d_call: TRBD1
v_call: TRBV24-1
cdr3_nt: TGTGCCACCAGTGATCCGGCCGCAGGGGGCTTTGAGACCCAGTACTTC
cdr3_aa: CATSDPAAGGFETQYF

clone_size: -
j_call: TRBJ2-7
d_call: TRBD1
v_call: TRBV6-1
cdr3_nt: TGTGCCAGCAGTGTACACAGGGGTTACGAGCAGTACTTC
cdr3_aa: CASSVHRGYEQYF

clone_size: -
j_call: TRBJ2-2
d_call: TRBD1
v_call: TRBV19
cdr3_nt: TGTGCCAGTAGTCCCCGTGCCAGGGGGCTTGCCGGGGAGCTGTTTTTT
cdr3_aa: CASSPRARGLAGELFF

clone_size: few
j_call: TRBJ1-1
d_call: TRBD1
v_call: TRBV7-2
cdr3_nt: TGTGCCAGCAGCTTTCGACAGGGTGTAGCTTTCTTT
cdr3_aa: CASSFRQGVAFF

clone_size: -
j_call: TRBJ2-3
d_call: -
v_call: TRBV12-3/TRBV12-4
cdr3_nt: TGTGCCAGCAGTTTAGGCAGGGCCCTCACAGATACGCGGTATTTT
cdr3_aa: CASSLGRALTDTRYF

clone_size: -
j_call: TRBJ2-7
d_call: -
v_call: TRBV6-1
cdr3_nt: TGTGCCAGCAGGATGAGCCCCACGGGACCCTCCGAGCAGTACTTC
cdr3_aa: CASRMSPTGPSEQYF

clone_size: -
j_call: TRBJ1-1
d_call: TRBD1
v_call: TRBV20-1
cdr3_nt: TGCAGTGCTGCGGACAGGGATGGGACTGAAGCTTTCTTT
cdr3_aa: CSAADRDGTEAFF

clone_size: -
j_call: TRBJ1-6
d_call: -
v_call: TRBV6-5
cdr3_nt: TGTGCCAGCAGTTACTCCCGCGGGTCACCCCTCCACTTT
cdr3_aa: CASSYSRGSPLHF